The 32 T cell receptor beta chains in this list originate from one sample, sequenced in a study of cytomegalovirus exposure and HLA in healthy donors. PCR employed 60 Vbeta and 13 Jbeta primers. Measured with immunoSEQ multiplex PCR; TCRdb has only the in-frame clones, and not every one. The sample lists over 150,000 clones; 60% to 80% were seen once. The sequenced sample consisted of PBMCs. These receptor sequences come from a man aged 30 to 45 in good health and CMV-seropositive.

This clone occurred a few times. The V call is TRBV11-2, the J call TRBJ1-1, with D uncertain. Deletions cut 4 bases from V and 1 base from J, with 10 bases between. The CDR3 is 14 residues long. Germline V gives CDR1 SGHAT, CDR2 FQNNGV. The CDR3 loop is CASSSLDKNTEAFF. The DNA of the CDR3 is TGTGCCAGCAGCTCCCTCGACAAGAACACTGAAGCTTTCTTT. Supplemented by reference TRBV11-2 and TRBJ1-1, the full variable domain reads EAGVAQSPRYKIIEKRQSVAFWCNPISGHATLYWYQQILGQGPKLLIQFQNNGVVDDSQLPKDRFSAERLKGVDSTLKIQPAKLEDSAVYLCASSSLDKNTEAFFGQGTRLTVV.

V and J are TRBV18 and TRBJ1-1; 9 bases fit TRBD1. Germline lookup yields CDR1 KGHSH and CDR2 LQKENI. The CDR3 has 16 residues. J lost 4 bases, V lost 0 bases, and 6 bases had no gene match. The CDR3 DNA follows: TGTGCCAGCTCACCACCCGGGACAGGGTCCGGCACTGAAGCTTTCTTT. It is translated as CASSPPGTGSGTEAFF. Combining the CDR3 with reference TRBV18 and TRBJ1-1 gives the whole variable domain NAGVMQNPRHLVRRRGQEARLRCSPMKGHSHVYWYRQLPEEGLKFMVYLQKENIIDESGMPKERFSAEFPKEGPSILRIQQVVRGDSAAYFCASSPPGTGSGTEAFFGQGTRLTVV.

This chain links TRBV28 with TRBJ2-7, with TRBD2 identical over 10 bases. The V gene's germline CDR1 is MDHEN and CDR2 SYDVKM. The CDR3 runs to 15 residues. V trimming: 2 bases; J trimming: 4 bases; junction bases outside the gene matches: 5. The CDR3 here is CASSLTVAGGYEQYF. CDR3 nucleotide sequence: TGTGCCAGCAGTTTAACGGTAGCGGGGGGATACGAGCAGTACTTC. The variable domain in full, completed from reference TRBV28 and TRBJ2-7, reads DVKVTQSSRYLVKRTGEKVFLECVQDMDHENMFWYRQDPGLGLRLIYFSYDVKMKEKGDIPEGYSVSREKKERFSLILESASTNQTSMYLCASSLTVAGGYEQYFGPGTRLTVT.

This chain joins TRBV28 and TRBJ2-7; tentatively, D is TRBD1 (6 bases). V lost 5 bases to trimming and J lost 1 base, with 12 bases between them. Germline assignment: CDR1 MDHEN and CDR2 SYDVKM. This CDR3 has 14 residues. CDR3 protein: CASSRAGESYEQYF. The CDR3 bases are TGTGCCAGCAGTCGGGCAGGGGAGTCCTACGAGCAGTACTTC.

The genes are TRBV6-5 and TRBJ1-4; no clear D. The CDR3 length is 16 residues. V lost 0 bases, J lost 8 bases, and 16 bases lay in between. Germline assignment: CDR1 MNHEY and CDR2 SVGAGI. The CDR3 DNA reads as TGTGCCAGCAGTTACTCGATTGGTCGTTCGGTGGAAAAACTGTTTTTT. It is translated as CASSYSIGRSVEKLFF.

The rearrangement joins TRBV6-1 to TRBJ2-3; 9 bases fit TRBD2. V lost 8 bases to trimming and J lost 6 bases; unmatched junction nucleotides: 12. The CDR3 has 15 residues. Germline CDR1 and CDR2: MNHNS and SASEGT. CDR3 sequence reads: CASAAWAGGLDTQYF. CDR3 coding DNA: TGTGCCAGCGCCGCTTGGGCGGGGGGGCTCGATACGCAGTATTTT.

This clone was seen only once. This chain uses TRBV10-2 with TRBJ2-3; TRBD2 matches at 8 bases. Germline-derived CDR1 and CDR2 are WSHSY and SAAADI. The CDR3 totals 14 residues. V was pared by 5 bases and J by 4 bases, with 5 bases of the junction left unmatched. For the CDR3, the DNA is TGCGCCAGCAGTTACGACGGGGGGGCAGATACGCAGTATTTT. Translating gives CASSYDGGADTQYF.

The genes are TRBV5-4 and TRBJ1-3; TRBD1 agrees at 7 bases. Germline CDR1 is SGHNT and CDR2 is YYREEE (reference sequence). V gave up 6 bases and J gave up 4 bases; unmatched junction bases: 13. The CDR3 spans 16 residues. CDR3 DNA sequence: TGTGCCAGCAAACGGACAGGCAGAAGCCCCGGAAACACCATATATTTT. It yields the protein CASKRTGRSPGNTIYF.

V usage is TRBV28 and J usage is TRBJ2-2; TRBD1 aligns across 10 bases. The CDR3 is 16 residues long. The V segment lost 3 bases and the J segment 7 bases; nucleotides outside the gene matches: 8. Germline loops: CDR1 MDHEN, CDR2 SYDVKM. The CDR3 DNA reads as TGTGCCAGCAGTTTGACCGGGACAGGGGTGATCGGGGAGCTGTTTTTT. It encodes CASSLTGTGVIGELFF.

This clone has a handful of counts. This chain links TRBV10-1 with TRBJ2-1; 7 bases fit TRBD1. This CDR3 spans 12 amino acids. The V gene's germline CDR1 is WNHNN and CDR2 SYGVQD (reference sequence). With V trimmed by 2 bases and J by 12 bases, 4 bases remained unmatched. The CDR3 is CASSENRTGQFF. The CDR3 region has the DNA TGCGCCAGCAGTGAGAACAGGACAGGGCAGTTCTTC.

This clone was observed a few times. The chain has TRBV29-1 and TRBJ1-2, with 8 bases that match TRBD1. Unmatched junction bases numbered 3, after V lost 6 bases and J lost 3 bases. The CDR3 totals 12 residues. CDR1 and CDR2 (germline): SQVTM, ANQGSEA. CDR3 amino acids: CSVLQGDYGYTF. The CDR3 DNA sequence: TGCAGCGTCCTACAGGGGGACTATGGCTACACCTTC.

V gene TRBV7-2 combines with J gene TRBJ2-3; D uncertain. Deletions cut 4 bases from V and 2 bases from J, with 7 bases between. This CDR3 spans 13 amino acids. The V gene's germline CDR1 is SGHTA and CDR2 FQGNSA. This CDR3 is CASSSWHTDTQYF. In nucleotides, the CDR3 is TGTGCCAGCAGCTCCTGGCACACAGATACGCAGTATTTT.

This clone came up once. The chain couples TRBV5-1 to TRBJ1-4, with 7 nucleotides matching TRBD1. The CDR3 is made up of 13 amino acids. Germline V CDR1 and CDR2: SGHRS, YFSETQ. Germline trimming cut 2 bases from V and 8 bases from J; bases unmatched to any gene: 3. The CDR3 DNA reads TGCGCCAGCAGCTTTAGGGGACAGGAAAAACTGTTTTTT. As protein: CASSFRGQEKLFF.

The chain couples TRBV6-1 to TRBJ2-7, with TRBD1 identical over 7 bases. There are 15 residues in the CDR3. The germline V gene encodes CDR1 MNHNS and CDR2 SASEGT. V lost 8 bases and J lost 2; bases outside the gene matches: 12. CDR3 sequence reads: CASEGQAGTAYEQYF. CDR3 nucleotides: TGTGCCAGCGAGGGCCAGGCAGGGACAGCCTACGAGCAGTACTTC.

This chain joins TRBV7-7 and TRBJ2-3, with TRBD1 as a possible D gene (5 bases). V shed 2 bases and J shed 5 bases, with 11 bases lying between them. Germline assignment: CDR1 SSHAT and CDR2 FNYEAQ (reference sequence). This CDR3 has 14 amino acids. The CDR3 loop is CASSLSGAEDTQYF. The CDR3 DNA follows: TGTGCCAGCAGCTTATCTGGGGCGGAAGATACGCAGTATTTT.

CDR3 DNA: TGTGCCAGCAGCCCTACCGGGACAGGTAACACTGAAGCTTTCTTT. Translated: CASSPTGTGNTEAFF. The gene calls are TRBV9 and TRBJ1-1; 8 nucleotides agree with TRBD1. Germline trimming cut 4 bases from V and 2 bases from J; bases unmatched to any gene: 7. This CDR3 spans 15 amino acids. Germline lookup yields CDR1 SGDLS and CDR2 YYNGEE.

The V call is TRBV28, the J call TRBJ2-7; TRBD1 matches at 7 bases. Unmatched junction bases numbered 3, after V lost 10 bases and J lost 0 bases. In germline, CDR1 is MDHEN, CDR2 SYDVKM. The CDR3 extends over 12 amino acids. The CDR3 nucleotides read TGTGCCACTCGACAGGGCTCCTACGAGCAGTACTTC. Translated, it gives CATRQGSYEQYF.

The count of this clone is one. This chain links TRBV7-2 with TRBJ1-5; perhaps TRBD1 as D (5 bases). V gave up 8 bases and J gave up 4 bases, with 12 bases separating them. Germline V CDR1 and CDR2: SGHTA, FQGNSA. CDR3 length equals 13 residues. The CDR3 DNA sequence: TGTGCCAGCGGGCAGGGCAGGAATCAGCCCCAGCATTTT. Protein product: CASGQGRNQPQHF.

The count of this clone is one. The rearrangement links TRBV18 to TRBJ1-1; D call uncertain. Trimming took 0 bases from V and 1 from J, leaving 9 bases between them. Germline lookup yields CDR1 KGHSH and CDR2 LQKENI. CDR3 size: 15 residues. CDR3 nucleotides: TGTGCCAGCTCACCACCGTCCCAAAAGAACACTGAAGCTTTCTTT. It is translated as CASSPPSQKNTEAFF.

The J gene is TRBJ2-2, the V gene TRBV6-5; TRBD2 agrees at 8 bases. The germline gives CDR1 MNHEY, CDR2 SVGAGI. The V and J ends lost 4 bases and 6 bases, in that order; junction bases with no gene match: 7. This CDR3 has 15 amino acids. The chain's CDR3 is CASSSGLVSAGELFF. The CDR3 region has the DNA TGTGCCAGCAGTTCGGGACTAGTTTCTGCCGGGGAGCTGTTTTTT.

The CDR3 sequence: CASSIAAGGYYGYTF. The CDR3 coding sequence is TGTGCCAGTAGTATAGCGGCAGGGGGGTACTATGGCTACACCTTC. The V and J genes are TRBV19 and TRBJ1-2; TRBD1 matches 7 bases. Germline assignment: CDR1 LNHDA and CDR2 SQIVND (reference sequence). This CDR3 comprises 15 residues. With 1 base clipped from V and 3 bases from J, the junction kept 5 bases outside the gene matches. The whole variable domain, filled in from reference TRBV19 and TRBJ1-2, reads DGGITQSPKYLFRKEGQNVTLSCEQNLNHDAMYWYRQDPGQGLRLIYYSQIVNDFQKGDIAEGYSVSREKKESFPLTVTSAQKNPTAFYLCASSIAAGGYYGYTFGSGTRLTVV.

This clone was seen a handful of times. The CDR3: CASGMVGAEAFF. The CDR3 nucleotides are TGCGCCAGCGGAATGGTCGGGGCTGAAGCTTTCTTT. The V gene is TRBV4-1, the J gene TRBJ1-1; D is uncertain. V was pared by 8 bases and J by 6 bases, with 13 bases between. Germline V gene data show CDR1 as MGHRA and CDR2 as YSYEKL. This CDR3 is built from 12 residues.

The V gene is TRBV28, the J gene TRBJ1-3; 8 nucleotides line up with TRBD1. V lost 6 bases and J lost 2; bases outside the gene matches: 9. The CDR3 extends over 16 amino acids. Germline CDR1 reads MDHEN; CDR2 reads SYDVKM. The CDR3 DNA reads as TGTGCCAGCAGAGATTCAGGGGGCGCGACTGGAAACACCATATATTTT. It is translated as CASRDSGGATGNTIYF.

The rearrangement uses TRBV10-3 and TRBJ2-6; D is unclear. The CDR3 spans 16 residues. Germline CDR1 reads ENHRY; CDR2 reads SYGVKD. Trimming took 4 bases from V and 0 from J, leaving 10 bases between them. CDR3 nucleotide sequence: TGTGCCATCAGTGTAATACAGCTCTCTGGGGCCAACGTCCTGACTTTC. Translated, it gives CAISVIQLSGANVLTF.

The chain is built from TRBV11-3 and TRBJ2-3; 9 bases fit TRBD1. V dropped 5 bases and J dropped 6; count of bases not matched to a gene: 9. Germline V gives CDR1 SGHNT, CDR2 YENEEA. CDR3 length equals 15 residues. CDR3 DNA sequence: TGTGCCAGCAGCGCCCGGGACAGGGATATTGATACGCAGTATTTT. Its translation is CASSARDRDIDTQYF.

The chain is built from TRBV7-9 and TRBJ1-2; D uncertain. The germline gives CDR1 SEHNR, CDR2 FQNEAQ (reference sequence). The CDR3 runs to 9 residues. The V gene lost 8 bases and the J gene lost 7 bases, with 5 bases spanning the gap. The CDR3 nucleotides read TGTGCCAGCGGTAGTGGCTACACCTTC. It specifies CASGSGYTF.

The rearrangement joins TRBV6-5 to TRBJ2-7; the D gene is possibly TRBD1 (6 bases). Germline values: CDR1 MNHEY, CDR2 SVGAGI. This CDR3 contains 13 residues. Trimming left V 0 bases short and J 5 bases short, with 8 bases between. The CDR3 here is CASSYSDSHEQYF. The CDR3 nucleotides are TGTGCCAGCAGTTACTCGGACAGTCACGAGCAGTACTTC.

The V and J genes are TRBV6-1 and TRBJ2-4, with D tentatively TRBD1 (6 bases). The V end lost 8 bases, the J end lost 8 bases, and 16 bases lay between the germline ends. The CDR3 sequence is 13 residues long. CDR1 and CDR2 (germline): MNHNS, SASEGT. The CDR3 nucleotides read TGTGCCAGCGGGGGCCAAGAGACGGACATTCAGTACTTC. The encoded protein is CASGGQETDIQYF.

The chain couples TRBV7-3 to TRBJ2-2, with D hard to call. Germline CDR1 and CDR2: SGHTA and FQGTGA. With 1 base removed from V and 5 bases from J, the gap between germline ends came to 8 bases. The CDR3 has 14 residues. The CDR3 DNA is TGTGCCAGCAGCTTAAGCGTTGTTACCGGGGAGCTGTTTTTT. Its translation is CASSLSVVTGELFF.

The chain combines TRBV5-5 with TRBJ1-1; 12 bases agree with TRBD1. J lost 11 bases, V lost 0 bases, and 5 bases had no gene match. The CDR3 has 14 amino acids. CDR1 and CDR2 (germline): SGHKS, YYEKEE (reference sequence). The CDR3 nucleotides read TGTGCCAGCAGCTTGGAGGGACAGGGGGCTGGGGCTTTCTTT. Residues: CASSLEGQGAGAFF.

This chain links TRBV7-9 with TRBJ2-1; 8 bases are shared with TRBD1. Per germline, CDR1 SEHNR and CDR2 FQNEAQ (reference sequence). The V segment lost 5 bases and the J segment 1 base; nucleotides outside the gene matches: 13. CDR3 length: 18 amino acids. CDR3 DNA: TGTGCCAGCAGCCCCCGGGGAATACAGGGGGAATCCTACAATGAGCAGTTCTTC. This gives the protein CASSPRGIQGESYNEQFF. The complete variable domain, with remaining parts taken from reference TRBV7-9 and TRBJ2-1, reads DTGVSQNPRHKITKRGQNVTFRCDPISEHNRLYWYRQTLGQGPEFLTYFQNEAQLEKSRLLSDRFSAERPKGSFSTLEIQRTEQGDSAMYLCASSPRGIQGESYNEQFFGPGTRLTVL.

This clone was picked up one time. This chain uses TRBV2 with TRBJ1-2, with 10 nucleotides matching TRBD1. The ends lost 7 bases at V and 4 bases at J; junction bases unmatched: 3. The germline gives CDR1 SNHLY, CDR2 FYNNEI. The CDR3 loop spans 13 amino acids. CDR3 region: CASIGQGGYGYTF. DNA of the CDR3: TGTGCCAGCATCGGACAGGGGGGCTATGGCTACACCTTC.